The rows below give T cell receptor beta chains drawn from one sample of a study of a mutant IDH1 vaccine in newly diagnosed glioma. Sequenced by immunoSEQ multiplex PCR; TCRdb stores in-frame clones only, minus some. The table shows around 45,000 clones, with about 88% occurring only once. Antigen specificity for these receptors is unknown. This specimen consisted of PBMCs, obtained from a glioma patient whose treatment included an IDH1 peptide vaccine. The receptors come from a woman between 40 and 50 years old with glioma. Both conserved end residues are trimmed from each CDR3.

TRBV7-2 ASSLTGTGVSTGELF
TRBV9 ASTVRDRGRLVGSPLH
TRBV5-1 ASSLRANTEAF
TRBV2 ASSVLGRGYTEAF
TRBV6-6 ASSPPTTGLGNTIY
TRBV10-2 ASSVGNREAF
TRBV4-1 ASSLRDSYGVGYT
TRBV2 ASVGGNDRELF
TRBV13 ASSETGREKLF
TRBV18 ASSPAGEDEQY
TRBV2 ASMGVGGYT
TRBV4-1 ASSQDRGLAGAGELF
TRBV27 ASSLFPQREGNEQF
TRBV7-9 ASSLAAGPGSYEQY
TRBV5-1 ASSAGTVVYSGANVLT
TRBV7-9 ASSPLGLAGGSSYNEQF
TRBV28 ASSSDEKLF
TRBV7-2 ASSYGRDSPAKNIQY
TRBV4-1 ASSRDRGVPTYGYT
TRBV19 ATQKTGRVREKLF
TRBV7-2 ASSLRDSYGYT
TRBV6-1 ASSLGLYNSPLH
TRBV28 ASSGDRAFSYEQY
TRBV9 ASSGRGYGYT
TRBV4-2 ASSHLGQHSYEQY
TRBV19 ASSIGPGDPLH
TRBV4-1 ASSPSRGRETESSGNTIY
TRBV6-5 ASSYSGLRTDTQY
TRBV30 AWGDSREY
TRBV7-2 ASSTRPDYGYT
TRBV29-1 SVKTGFDEQY
TRBV5-1 ASRRGTGDYNEQF
TRBV6-1 ASRSAQGQSTEAF
TRBV6-1 ASRVAVNEKLF
TRBV6-5 ASSPPPMGEQF
TRBV9 ASRKISGGGGTDTQY